There are many counts of the clone carrying this T cell receptor beta chain. This sample is part of a study of Graves' ophthalmopathy and Graves' hyperthyroidism. Amplification targeted the TCR beta CDR3 regions, with RNA transcripts as the source material. Amplification began with first-round RT-PCR using HTBI primers, then second-round multiplex PCR was performed. TCRdb re-derived calls from the multiplex PCR reads in MiXCR, one entry per CDR3 protein. The sample contains some 370,000 distinct CDR3 sequences, about 18% of which appear only once. In germline, CDR1 is DFQATT, CDR2 SNEGSKA (reference sequence). Trimming cost V 5 bases and J 8 bases; bases outside gene matches: 7. The CDR3 contains 13 residues.

The sample taken for sequencing was peripheral blood. The chain carries TRBV20-1 and TRBJ2-4, with 9 bases lining up with TRBD2. The TCR comes from an adult woman with stable Graves' hyperthyroidism. The CDR3 DNA reads TGCAGTGCTGTGCGGGAGGGCCCGGACATTCAGTACTTC. Translated: CSAVREGPDIQYF.